These 23 T cell receptor beta chains were sequenced from one sample in a study of blood T cell dynamics during melanoma immunotherapy. Study results and caveats: Among sorted CD8+ subsets, immune-effector cells had the highest clonality and cell-free DNA similarity.

Only in-frame clones appear in the TCRdb table, and some are missing; sequencing was by immunoSEQ multiplex PCR. The sample includes roughly 1,200 clones, roughly 70% of them seen just once. These receptors are not linked to any known antigen. Time point specified: pre-treatment baseline. TIE cells were CD3+ CD4- CD8+ CD45RA- CD45RO-high CD27- CCR7- memory T cells. Sequencing was performed on CD8+ T cells from blood, taken from a patient treated with checkpoint blockade. The receptors shown here come from a human donor with melanoma.

The chain carries TRBV5-1 and TRBJ2-1; D is unresolved. Germline CDR1 is SGHRS and CDR2 is YFSETQ. V dropped 0 bases and J dropped 10 bases, with 5 bases sitting between them. The CDR3 totals 11 residues. CDR3 sequence: CASSLVAEQFF. The CDR3 region has the DNA TGCGCCAGCAGCTTGGTAGCCGAGCAGTTCTTC.

The rearrangement joins TRBV5-1 to TRBJ2-5, with D possibly being TRBD1 (6 bases). Judging by the DNA end, TRBJ2-7 fits better; the J call may be wrong. CDR3 size: 16 residues. Germline CDR1 reads SGHRS; CDR2 reads YFSETQ. DNA of the CDR3: TGCGCCAGCAGTTTATTTGGACAGACCGAGAGCTACGAGCAGTACTTC. Translation: CASSLFGQTESYEQYF.

J is TRBJ2-1 and V is TRBV28; 13 bases agree with TRBD2. Germline lookup yields CDR1 MDHEN and CDR2 SYDVKM. J lost 0 bases, V lost 2 bases, and 16 bases had no gene match. CDR3 length equals 22 residues. In nucleotides, the CDR3 is TGTGCCAGCAGTTTACAACGATGGACTAGCGGGAGTGGGGGCAGCTCCTACAATGAGCAGTTCTTC. Its protein product is CASSLQRWTSGSGGSSYNEQFF. Full variable domain (remainder filled in from reference TRBV28 and TRBJ2-1): DVKVTQSSRYLVKRTGEKVFLECVQDMDHENMFWYRQDPGLGLRLIYFSYDVKMKEKGDIPEGYSVSREKKERFSLILESASTNQTSMYLCASSLQRWTSGSGGSSYNEQFFGPGTRLTVL.

Remarks on this clone: Germline and junction disagree at one end, which may indicate a read error. The V gene is TRBV28, the J gene TRBJ1-5; TRBD1 aligns across 8 bases. The V gene's germline CDR1 is MDHEN and CDR2 SYDVKM. This CDR3 has 17 amino acids. Here the CDR3 DNA reads TGTGCCAGCACCCAATGGCCAGGACAGGGACGCAATAAGCCCCAGCATTTT. Its protein product is CASTQWPGQGRNKPQHF. Together with reference TRBV28 and TRBJ1-5, the CDR3 gives the full variable domain: DVKVTQSSRYLVKRTGEKVFLECVQDMDHENMFWYRQDPGLGLRLIYFSYDVKMKEKGDIPEGYSVSREKKERFSLILESASTNQTSMYLCASTQWPGQGRNKPQHFGDGTRLSIL.

This clone was observed once. The chain joins TRBV5-4 to TRBJ2-3, with D uncertain. The CDR3 sequence is 14 residues long. With 3 bases removed from V and 5 bases from J, the gap between germline ends came to 13 bases. Germline CDR1 reads SGHNT; CDR2 reads YYREEE (reference sequence). CDR3 bases: TGTGCCAGCAGCTCCCTGGCCCGTGAAGATACGCAGTATTTT. It encodes CASSSLAREDTQYF.

This sequence joins TRBV4-1 and TRBJ2-1; D is possibly TRBD1 (5 bases). The CDR3 runs 13 residues. Trimming shortened V by 1 base and J by 8 bases, and 9 bases separated the two germline ends. Per the germline V gene, CDR1 is MGHRA and CDR2 is YSYEKL. CDR3 amino acids: CASSQVRADEQFF. CDR3 nucleotides: TGCGCCAGCAGCCAAGTCAGGGCGGATGAGCAGTTCTTC.

The table lists this clone with a count of one. The genes are TRBV5-1 and TRBJ2-3, with 12 bases aligning to TRBD2. The CDR3 has 16 amino acids. V trimming: 4 bases; J trimming: 5 bases; junction bases outside the gene matches: 8. Germline CDR1 and CDR2: SGHRS and YFSETQ. The CDR3 DNA reads TGCGCCAGCAGCATCGCCCTAGCGGGGGGGGAAGATACGCAGTATTTT. Its translation: CASSIALAGGEDTQYF.

This clone has a handful of counts. The CDR3 protein is CASSPEGQGGSYEQYF. In DNA form, the CDR3 reads TGTGCCAGCAGCCCAGAGGGACAGGGAGGGTCCTACGAGCAGTACTTC. J is TRBJ2-7 and V is TRBV7-6; 9 nucleotides match TRBD1. V gave up 5 bases and J gave up 1 base; unmatched junction bases: 9. The germline V gene encodes CDR1 SGHVS and CDR2 FNYEAQ. This CDR3 region has 16 residues.

The J gene is TRBJ2-1, the V gene TRBV11-2; 13 bases match TRBD2. V was clipped by 4 bases and J by 8 bases; unmatched bases: 8. CDR1 SGHAT and CDR2 FQNNGV come from the germline V gene. The CDR3 consists of 16 residues. The CDR3 here is CASSSDGLAGVDEQFF. Here the CDR3 DNA reads TGTGCCAGCAGCTCAGACGGACTAGCGGGAGTCGATGAGCAGTTCTTC.

This clone was picked up a small number of times. J is TRBJ2-3 and V is TRBV18; 7 bases are a match to TRBD2. Germline CDR1 and CDR2: KGHSH and LQKENI. The CDR3 is made up of 15 amino acids. V trimming: 2 bases; J trimming: 5 bases; junction bases outside the gene matches: 7. CDR3 sequence: CASSPGGGSGDTQYF. CDR3 nucleotides: TGTGCCAGCTCACCAGGTGGCGGGAGTGGAGATACGCAGTATTTT.

This rearrangement joins TRBV7-9 to TRBJ1-5; 9 positions match TRBD1. In germline, CDR1 is SEHNR, CDR2 FQNEAQ (reference sequence). Unmatched junction bases numbered 6, after V lost 1 base and J lost 2 bases. The CDR3 contains 17 residues. The CDR3 is CASSLGGTGLGNQPQHF. CDR3 nucleotides: TGTGCCAGCAGCTTAGGGGGGACAGGGCTGGGCAATCAGCCCCAGCATTTT.

In this sample, this clone turned up a few times. The V gene is TRBV5-1, the J gene TRBJ2-7; D is unresolved. The CDR3 spans 13 residues. V was pared by 0 bases and J by 3 bases, with 7 bases between. CDR1 and CDR2 from the germline V gene are SGHRS and YFSETQ. The CDR3 DNA is TGCGCCAGCAGCTTGGAGCCACACTACGAGCAGTACTTC. This gives the protein CASSLEPHYEQYF.

This clone was observed once. This chain connects TRBV21-1 to TRBJ2-7. TRBV21-1 is described as a pseudogene. The CDR3 covers 11 residues. The CDR3 coding sequence is TGTGCCAGCAGCAGTCCCTACGAGCAGTACTTC. Encoded protein: CASSSPYEQYF.

The chain has TRBV14 and TRBJ2-5; 8 bases align to TRBD2. Germline loops: CDR1 SGHDN, CDR2 FVKESK. CDR3 length equals 15 residues. V shed 4 bases and J 9 bases; nucleotides not matched to a gene: 13. The CDR3 sequence: CASSLNSGALVPQYF. The CDR3 DNA reads as TGTGCCAGCAGCCTCAATAGCGGGGCCCTGGTTCCCCAGTACTTC.

DNA for the CDR3: TGTGCCAGCAGACTAAATAAGGACTACACCTTC. As protein: CASRLNKDYTF. V and J are TRBV6-5 and TRBJ1-2; D gene unclear. Between the trimmed V and J ends, which lost 6 bases and 10 bases, there was a span of 12 bases. The V gene's germline CDR1 is MNHEY and CDR2 SVGAGI. This CDR3 contains 11 residues.

This chain uses TRBV28 with TRBJ1-4; no definite D call. In germline, CDR1 is MDHEN, CDR2 SYDVKM. Trimming took off 7 bases at V and 9 bases at J, with 18 bases between the two ends. The CDR3 has 14 residues. The DNA of the CDR3 is TGTGCCAGCACCAATCCCTCCTATAGCCAAAAACTGTTTTTT. Translation: CASTNPSYSQKLFF.

CDR3 in amino acids: CASSPKSGPIYEQYF. The CDR3 DNA reads TGTGCCAGCAGCCCGAAAAGCGGACCAATTTACGAGCAGTACTTC. This chain connects TRBV7-9 to TRBJ2-7; D is perhaps TRBD2 (5 bases). Deletions cut 5 bases from V and 4 bases from J, with 18 bases between. The CDR3 totals 15 residues. The germline V gene encodes CDR1 SEHNR and CDR2 FQNEAQ (reference sequence).

This rearrangement joins TRBV28 to TRBJ2-7, with D tentatively TRBD1 (7 bases). Trimming pared 3 bases from V and 4 bases from J, leaving 16 bases between. Germline CDR1 is MDHEN and CDR2 is SYDVKM. The CDR3 has 15 residues. The CDR3 DNA reads TGTGCCAGCAGTTTGGTCCAGGGGGACTCATACGAGCAGTACTTC. Its translation is CASSLVQGDSYEQYF.

This clone is a singleton in its sample. This CDR3 is CASRSDQGEDFF. CDR3 coding DNA: TGTGCCAGCAGATCGGACCAGGGGGAGGATTTCTTT. The gene calls are TRBV7-8 and TRBJ1-1; the match to TRBD1 covers 7 bases. V lost 6 bases to trimming and J lost 13 bases; unmatched junction nucleotides: 11. Germline CDR1 reads SGHVS; CDR2 reads FQNEAQ. The CDR3 is 12 residues long.

J is TRBJ2-7 and V is TRBV6-1; D gene uncertain. This CDR3 is built from 14 residues. Germline CDR1 reads MNHNS; CDR2 reads SASEGT. Deletions cut 0 bases from V and 1 base from J, with 7 bases between. The CDR3 DNA reads as TGTGCCAGCAGTGAAGCGGCTTATTCCTACGAGCAGTACTTC. Its protein product is CASSEAAYSYEQYF.

The genes are TRBV7-9 and TRBJ2-7; TRBD2 is a possible D gene (5 bases). CDR1 is SEHNR and CDR2 is FQNEAQ in the germline V gene (reference sequence). This CDR3 is built from 15 residues. Deletions cut 0 bases from V and 5 bases from J, with 14 bases between. The DNA for the CDR3 is TGTGCCAGCAGCTTAGCGCTCAACCCCGGGGACGAGCAGTACTTC. Residues: CASSLALNPGDEQYF.

The chain has TRBV13 and TRBJ2-7; a weak D match, TRBD2 (5 bases). The V gene's germline CDR1 is PRHDT and CDR2 FYEKMQ (reference sequence). The ends were cut back, 5 bases at V and 2 bases at J, with 19 bases in the middle. CDR3 size: 16 residues. CDR3 nucleotides: TGTGCCAGCAGCAGCAAAGCTAGCATTAATCCCTACGAGCAGTACTTC. Translating it yields CASSSKASINPYEQYF.

About this clone itself: One end of the junction is discordant with germline, which a read error may explain. V and J are TRBV9 and TRBJ2-5, with D perhaps TRBD2 (6 bases). The CDR3 loop spans 14 amino acids. The V gene's germline CDR1 is SGDLS and CDR2 YYNGEE. The CDR3 sequence is CASNVGGGVETQYF. The CDR3 bases are TGTGCCAGCAACGTAGGAGGAGGGGTGGAGACCCAGTACTTC.